A few counts support the clone carrying this TCR beta chain. Antigen: not known. The CDR3 extends over 17 amino acids. V was clipped by 5 bases and J by 2 bases; unmatched bases: 4. Researchers tagged individual cDNA molecules with unique molecular identifiers. One entry per CDR3 protein results from TCRdb running MiXCR on the 5' RACE reads. The sample records 55,000 to 65,000 distinct CDR3 sequences, approximately 16% being singletons. These data are taken from a study of early T cells in non-severe SARS-CoV-2 infection. Whole-study context: Investigators sequenced bulk RNA drawn from unsorted whole blood, and chains remained unpaired. Overall study findings and caveats: Matches to VDJdb favored anti-spike CD8 responses and missed private and CD4 specificities.

The chain has TRBV12-3 or TRBV12-4 and TRBJ2-4, with 15 bases that match TRBD2. The origin of this receptor is an adult who was a healthcare worker with PCR-confirmed SARS-CoV-2 infection or an uninfected control (not recorded which). The material sequenced was whole blood, taken at baseline. The CDR3, as DNA: TGTGCCAGCAGTCCGGGGACTAGCGGGGGGACCAAAAACATTCAGTACTTC. It translates to CASSPGTSGGTKNIQYF.